The 32 T cell receptor beta chains given below trace back to one sample, sequenced in a study of cytomegalovirus exposure and HLA in healthy donors. Both 60 Vbeta primers and 13 Jbeta primers went into the PCR. The table came from immunoSEQ multiplex PCR; TCRdb's copy has only in-frame clones and leaves some out. This table holds about 88,000 clones, 60% to 85% found once. Material for sequencing was PBMCs. The receptors stem from a woman between 40 and 55 years old in good health and CMV-seronegative.

This clone is a singleton in its sample. V and J are TRBV4-1 and TRBJ2-2; TRBD2 agrees at 15 bases. CDR3 length equals 18 residues. V was clipped by 5 bases and J by 7 bases; unmatched bases: 11. In germline, CDR1 is MGHRA, CDR2 YSYEKL. CDR3 loop: CASSMRTSGGAVGGELFF. DNA of the CDR3: TGCGCCAGCAGCATGAGGACTAGCGGGGGGGCTGTAGGCGGGGAGCTGTTTTTT.

The rearrangement joins TRBV2 to TRBJ2-7; D uncertain. Trimming stripped 1 base from V and 9 bases from J, with 13 bases between. From germline, CDR1 is SNHLY and CDR2 FYNNEI. CDR3 length: 13 residues. As DNA, the CDR3 is TGTGCCAGCAGTGAAGTGGATTCGGCAGGGCAGTACTTC. Protein: CASSEVDSAGQYF.

The rearrangement links TRBV4-3 to TRBJ2-1; a possible D gene is TRBD2 (6 bases). The ends were cut back, 1 base at V and 9 bases at J, with 22 bases in the middle. The CDR3 loop spans 17 amino acids. From germline, CDR1 is LGHNA and CDR2 YSLEER. Written as DNA, the CDR3 is TGCGCCAGCAGCCAAGGTGAGGGACTGATCGTCGTGGGTGAGCAGTTCTTC. This translates into CASSQGEGLIVVGEQFF.

Points on this clone: The CDR3 does not end in the conserved phenylalanine or tryptophan, so this is likely a read error. The J gene is TRBJ1-3, the V gene TRBV25-1; no firm D call. This CDR3 is built from 14 residues. The germline gives CDR1 MGHDK, CDR2 SYGVNS. Trimming cost V 5 bases and J 0 bases, with 8 bases left between them. The CDR3 loop is CASSSTHSGNTIYV. CDR3 in DNA: TGTGCCAGCAGTTCGACTCACTCTGGAAACACCATATATGTT.

The chain uses TRBV2 and TRBJ2-1; 11 bases agree with TRBD2. Germline V CDR1 and CDR2: SNHLY, FYNNEI. This CDR3 has 12 amino acids. Trimming removed 6 bases from V and 8 bases from J; junction bases left unmatched: 0. CDR3 nucleotide sequence: TGTGCCAGCAGGACTAGCGGGGATGAGCAGTTCTTC. This translates into CASRTSGDEQFF.

This clone has only a few counts. The gene calls are TRBV2 and TRBJ1-5; no clear D. V was shortened by 8 bases and J by 0 bases, with 8 bases between the two germline ends. Germline loops: CDR1 SNHLY, CDR2 FYNNEI. There are 13 residues in the CDR3. The CDR3 nucleotides read TGTGCCAGCTCAGTTTATAGCAATCAGCCCCAGCATTTT. It yields the protein CASSVYSNQPQHF. Using reference TRBV2 and TRBJ1-5 for the parts outside the CDR3, the full variable domain is EPEVTQTPSHQVTQMGQEVILRCVPISNHLYFYWYRQILGQKVEFLVSFYNNEISEKSEIFDDQFSVERPDGSNFTLKIRSTKLEDSAMYFCASSVYSNQPQHFGDGTRLSIL.

The chain couples TRBV9 to TRBJ2-2; D is uncertain. Germline CDR1 is SGDLS and CDR2 is YYNGEE. V lost 4 bases and J 1 base, leaving 8 bases between the germline ends. The CDR3 has 14 amino acids. CDR3 loop: CASSSAVNTGELFF. In DNA form, the CDR3 reads TGTGCCAGCAGCTCTGCGGTGAACACCGGGGAGCTGTTTTTT.

The rearrangement joins TRBV29-1 to TRBJ2-7; D is unresolved. The CDR3 has 15 residues. The V gene's germline CDR1 is SQVTM and CDR2 ANQGSEA. The CDR3 DNA follows: TGCAGACCTCGTATAGGTACAGAAACCTTCTACGAGCAGTACTTC. Amino acid sequence: CRPRIGTETFYEQYF.

The gene calls are TRBV2 and TRBJ2-3; 9 nucleotides align to TRBD2. CDR1 SNHLY and CDR2 FYNNEI come from the germline V gene. The CDR3 spans 15 residues. V lost 7 bases, J lost 0 bases, and 5 bases stayed unmatched. The CDR3 DNA reads as TGTGCCAGCAAATCTAGCGGGGTTAGCACAGATACGCAGTATTTT. This encodes CASKSSGVSTDTQYF. Supplemented by reference TRBV2 and TRBJ2-3, the full variable domain reads EPEVTQTPSHQVTQMGQEVILRCVPISNHLYFYWYRQILGQKVEFLVSFYNNEISEKSEIFDDQFSVERPDGSNFTLKIRSTKLEDSAMYFCASKSSGVSTDTQYFGPGTRLTVL.

Here the CDR3 reads CASSEGRGLDTEAFF. The CDR3 bases are TGTGCCAGCAGTGAAGGGAGGGGGCTGGACACTGAAGCTTTCTTT. The gene calls are TRBV6-1 and TRBJ1-1; 7 bases are shared with TRBD1. Trimming at V came to 1 base and at J to 3 bases, leaving 5 bases not matched to a gene. Germline CDR1 and CDR2: MNHNS and SASEGT. This CDR3 is built from 15 residues.

This rearrangement joins TRBV5-1 to TRBJ2-5; 11 nucleotides align to TRBD2. The CDR3 totals 14 residues. V shed 3 bases, J shed 4 bases, and the junction held 2 bases outside the gene matches. CDR1 is SGHRS and CDR2 is YFSETQ in the germline V gene. The CDR3 loop is CASSWLAGGETQYF. Here the CDR3 DNA reads TGCGCCAGCAGCTGGCTAGCGGGGGGAGAGACCCAGTACTTC.

The genes are TRBV5-4 and TRBJ2-7; 7 bases line up with TRBD1. V shed 0 bases and J 9 bases; nucleotides not matched to a gene: 6. The CDR3 is 13 residues long. Germline loops: CDR1 SGHNT, CDR2 YYREEE (reference sequence). The CDR3 region is CASSLGLQGWQYF. In nucleotides, the CDR3 is TGTGCCAGCAGCTTGGGGCTACAGGGGTGGCAGTACTTC.

The chain has TRBV4-1 and TRBJ1-1; possibly TRBD1 for D (5 bases). CDR1 is MGHRA, CDR2 YSYEKL, per germline. Trimming left V 4 bases short and J 8 bases short, with 8 bases between. CDR3 size: 11 residues. This CDR3 is CASSLGVEAFF. The CDR3 DNA follows: TGCGCCAGCAGCCTAGGGGTGGAAGCTTTCTTT.

This chain joins TRBV12-5 and TRBJ2-7; D might be TRBD1 (7 bases). The CDR3 runs 15 residues. The germline gives CDR1 LGHNT, CDR2 FRNRAP. Trimming removed 3 bases at V and 2 bases at J, with 14 bases between. In DNA form, the CDR3 reads TGTGCTAGTGGTTTTACAGGGGAGGAGGCCTACGAGCAGTACTTC. It specifies CASGFTGEEAYEQYF.

The chain carries TRBV7-9 and TRBJ1-2; D gene uncertain. V was clipped by 5 bases and J by 8 bases, with 15 bases between them. Germline values: CDR1 SEHNR, CDR2 FQNEAQ (reference sequence). This CDR3 is 13 amino acids long. The chain's CDR3 is CASSPTDNGGYTF. The DNA of the CDR3 is TGTGCCAGCAGCCCTACAGATAACGGAGGCTACACCTTC. The whole variable domain, filled in from reference TRBV7-9 and TRBJ1-2, reads DTGVSQNPRHKITKRGQNVTFRCDPISEHNRLYWYRQTLGQGPEFLTYFQNEAQLEKSRLLSDRFSAERPKGSFSTLEIQRTEQGDSAMYLCASSPTDNGGYTFGSGTRLTVV.

V and J are TRBV5-1 and TRBJ1-1; the D is unclear. CDR3 length: 15 amino acids. Looked up from germline, CDR1 is SGHRS and CDR2 is YFSETQ. The ends were cut back, 0 bases at V and 5 bases at J, with 14 bases in the middle. CDR3 in DNA: TGCGCCAGCAGCTTGGGTGTAGGACTTAGGACTGAAGCTTTCTTT. Amino acid sequence: CASSLGVGLRTEAFF.

V usage is TRBV28 and J usage is TRBJ2-7, with D uncertain. Germline loops: CDR1 MDHEN, CDR2 SYDVKM. The CDR3 is 15 amino acids. V dropped 4 bases and J dropped 2 bases, with 15 bases sitting between them. Written as DNA, the CDR3 is TGTGCCAGCAGTTCAAAACCAGGCTCAGCCTACGAGCAGTACTTC. It specifies CASSSKPGSAYEQYF.

In this sample, this clone turned up a few times. The J gene is TRBJ1-1, the V gene TRBV18, with a weak D call TRBD1 (6 bases). Trimming shortened V by 2 bases and J by 0 bases, and 13 bases separated the two germline ends. The CDR3 totals 16 residues. The germline V gene encodes CDR1 KGHSH and CDR2 LQKENI. This CDR3 is CASSPGGGRMNTEAFF. The CDR3, as DNA: TGTGCCAGCTCACCAGGCGGGGGGCGGATGAACACTGAAGCTTTCTTT.

The table lists this clone with a few counts. The chain links TRBV18 to TRBJ2-1; TRBD1 matches 9 bases. Germline CDR1 reads KGHSH; CDR2 reads LQKENI. V dropped 5 bases and J dropped 8; count of bases not matched to a gene: 10. The CDR3 is 15 residues long. The CDR3 region is CASSLGTGRAYEQFF. In DNA form, the CDR3 reads TGTGCCAGCTCATTGGGGACAGGGAGGGCCTATGAGCAGTTCTTC.

V and J are TRBV27 and TRBJ2-1; D unresolved. This CDR3 comprises 13 residues. Trimming removed 7 bases from V and 6 bases from J, with 13 bases in between. Germline CDR1 and CDR2: MNHEY and SMNVEV (reference sequence). The CDR3: CASNSPGRNEQFF. The DNA of the CDR3 is TGTGCCAGCAACTCCCCGGGTCGCAATGAGCAGTTCTTC.

V and J are TRBV4-2 and TRBJ2-1, with TRBD2 identical over 8 bases. V shed 0 bases, J shed 9 bases, and the junction held 13 bases outside the gene matches. CDR1 and CDR2 from the germline V gene are LGHNA and YNFKEQ. CDR3 size: 17 residues. CDR3: CASSQDIASGGHGEQFF. In DNA, the CDR3 is TGTGCCAGCAGCCAAGATATCGCCAGCGGGGGCCATGGTGAGCAGTTCTTC.

The V and J genes are TRBV19 and TRBJ2-3, with 7 bases that match TRBD2. Germline values: CDR1 LNHDA, CDR2 SQIVND (reference sequence). Losses at the gene ends were 3 bases for V and 3 bases for J; bases not matched to a gene: 6. This CDR3 contains 15 residues. CDR3 amino acids: CASSIGGIGTDTQYF. CDR3 DNA: TGTGCCAGTAGTATCGGGGGGATTGGTACAGATACGCAGTATTTT.

The chain combines TRBV6-1 with TRBJ1-5; a weak D match, TRBD1 (6 bases). The CDR3 sequence is 15 residues long. The germline V and J ends were trimmed by 6 bases and 5 bases, with 17 bases remaining between them. The germline V gene has CDR1 MNHNS and CDR2 SASEGT. As DNA, the CDR3 is TGTGCCAGCAGAAGACTTAACAGGGACCATCAGCCCCAGCATTTT. Translation gives CASRRLNRDHQPQHF.

This sequence joins TRBV21-1 and TRBJ1-2; the table gives TRBD1 as D, unverified against the DNA. TRBV21-1 constitutes a pseudogene. The CDR3 loop spans 16 amino acids. The CDR3: CATGRSDRAFFYGYTF. In DNA, the CDR3 is TGTGCCACCGGTAGGTCGGACAGAGCATTTTTCTATGGCTACACCTTC.

The chain carries TRBV6-5 and TRBJ2-3; perhaps TRBD1 as D (5 bases). V dropped 6 bases and J dropped 1 base, with 8 bases sitting between them. The germline V gene has CDR1 MNHEY and CDR2 SVGAGI. CDR3 length equals 13 residues. In DNA form, the CDR3 reads TGTGCCAGCAGATTGACAGGCACAGATACGCAGTATTTT. It codes for CASRLTGTDTQYF.

The chain employs TRBV6-6 and TRBJ2-5, with D tentatively TRBD2 (6 bases). V was clipped by 6 bases and J by 2 bases, with 10 bases between them. Germline V gives CDR1 MNHNY, CDR2 SVGAGI (reference sequence). This CDR3 has 13 amino acids. This chain's CDR3 is CASRKGLQETQYF. The CDR3 bases are TGTGCCAGCAGAAAGGGACTTCAAGAGACCCAGTACTTC.

The V and J genes are TRBV4-3 and TRBJ2-7; TRBD2 matches at 8 bases. Germline V gene sequence: CDR1 LGHNA, CDR2 YSLEER. V trimming: 0 bases; J trimming: 2 bases; junction bases outside the gene matches: 3. The CDR3 is 15 amino acids. CDR3 amino acids: CASSQERAGAYEQYF. Here the CDR3 DNA reads TGCGCCAGCAGCCAAGAGCGAGCGGGGGCCTACGAGCAGTACTTC.

V usage is TRBV7-9 and J usage is TRBJ2-3; TRBD2 matches at 9 bases. With 2 bases clipped from V and 3 bases from J, the junction kept 9 bases outside the gene matches. The CDR3 extends over 17 amino acids. CDR1 and CDR2 from the germline V gene are SEHNR and FQNEAQ (reference sequence). The CDR3 DNA reads TGTGCCAGCAGCTTAATTGGCGGGGGGGAAGAAACAGATACGCAGTATTTT. Translated, it gives CASSLIGGGEETDTQYF.

Turning to this clone: Mismatch with germline at one junction end may stem from a read error. This chain joins TRBV4-3 and TRBJ1-6; D perhaps matches TRBD1 (5 bases). The CDR3 contains 15 residues. Germline V gene data show CDR1 as LGHNA and CDR2 as YSLEER. CDR3 loop: CTSSQLTPGNSPLHF. The DNA for the CDR3 is TGCACCAGCAGCCAACTGACCCCAGGGAATTCACCCCTCCACTTT.

The chain uses TRBV28 and TRBJ2-7, with 10 bases lining up with TRBD1. Germline V CDR1 and CDR2: MDHEN, SYDVKM. V gave up 5 bases and J gave up 1 base; unmatched junction bases: 2. This CDR3 region has 14 residues. The CDR3 loop is CASSRDRGSYEQYF. The CDR3 DNA sequence: TGTGCCAGCAGTCGGGACAGGGGTTCCTACGAGCAGTACTTC.

This chain connects TRBV28 to TRBJ1-2, with D maybe TRBD1 (5 bases). CDR1 and CDR2 (germline): MDHEN, SYDVKM. The length of the CDR3 is 14 residues. With 8 bases removed from V and 4 bases from J, the gap between germline ends came to 17 bases. This CDR3 reads CASGRGREFYGYTF. DNA for the CDR3: TGTGCCAGCGGCCGGGGCCGGGAGTTCTATGGCTACACCTTC.

V and J are TRBV4-3 and TRBJ2-2; weak D call: TRBD2 (6 bases). The CDR3 runs to 13 residues. Germline values: CDR1 LGHNA, CDR2 YSLEER. Trimming took off 4 bases at V and 4 bases at J, with 7 bases between the two ends. CDR3 sequence (DNA): TGCGCCAGCAGCCGGGACTTCACCGGGGAGCTGTTTTTT. The encoded protein is CASSRDFTGELFF.